This T cell receptor (beta chain) was observed in a study of shared clonotypes between healthy human individuals. Note on this clone: Its antigen is not identified.

Unmatched junction bases numbered 6, after V lost 4 bases and J lost 4 bases. This CDR3 has 15 residues. Looked up from germline, CDR1 is SGHRS and CDR2 is YFSETQ. Investigators divided CD4+ cells into CD45RA+ naive and CD45RA-negative memory subsets. Study observations and caveats: Sequencing depth was a factor that was expected to affect clonotype sharing among donors. Sharing across a few donors was seen in 5% to 5.5% of naive CD4 clonotypes.

Sequencing used immunoSEQ multiplex PCR; TCRdb keeps in-frame clones, though not all of them. The data show around 700,000 clones, less than 80% seen once. The sample consisted of memory CD4+ T cells sorted from blood. Subset specified: CD45RA-negative fraction. This chain connects TRBV5-1 to TRBJ2-5; 11 nucleotides agree with TRBD2. The TCR was taken from a woman in her 30s in good health. CDR3 loop: CASSPGGLAGETQYF. CDR3 DNA sequence: TGCGCCAGCAGCCCGGGAGGACTAGCGGGAGAGACCCAGTACTTC.